The rows below give T cell receptor beta chains drawn from one sample of a study of blood T cell repertoires in COVID-19. The repertoire was sequenced with immunoSEQ multiplex PCR; TCRdb's copy has only in-frame clones and lacks some. The repertoire consists of approximately 68,000 clones, with approximately 85% occurring once and the leading ten covering under 40%. The specimen was peripheral blood. These receptors were obtained from a woman of 80 years or more with active or convalescent COVID-19. CDR3s include the opening cysteine and the closing phenylalanine or tryptophan. D genes are given only for firm matches.

J gene,D gene,V gene,CDR3 protein
TRBJ2-6,-,TRBV28,CATDQVAGHGANVLTF
TRBJ2-7,TRBD2,TRBV5-1,CASSRGGGGDEQYF
TRBJ1-5,TRBD1,TRBV10-3,CAISDRGQTNQPQHF
TRBJ1-4,-,TRBV4-3,CASSQAWTQGPSRVFF
TRBJ1-1,-,TRBV18,CASSPPIGSSEAFF
TRBJ2-7,TRBD1,TRBV19,CASADRGYEQYF
TRBJ2-2,-,TRBV7-8,CAGGGTGELFF
TRBJ2-7,-,TRBV30,CAWSVGSGSDEQYF
TRBJ2-5,TRBD2,TRBV6-2/TRBV6-3,CASSYGGTSGAETQYF
TRBJ1-4,-,TRBV28,CASLPGQVNEKLFF
TRBJ1-6,-,TRBV27,CASSSQRGPLHF
TRBJ1-4,-,TRBV7-9,CASSLAAGTNEKLFF
TRBJ1-3,-,TRBV2,CASTPYERNTIYF
TRBJ2-4,-,TRBV5-4,CASSSKTEGPNIQYF
TRBJ1-4,-,TRBV19,CASRREMGEKLFF
TRBJ1-4,TRBD1,TRBV24-1,CATSDPRQGRNEKLFF
TRBJ2-5,TRBD2,TRBV9,CASSAPGGGGGTQYF
TRBJ1-4,-,TRBV28,CASSLLTYGEKLFF
TRBJ2-7,-,TRBV9,CASSVAPGVYEQYF
TRBJ2-7,-,TRBV28,CASSLFQGSSYEQYF
TRBJ2-5,-,TRBV5-1,CASSLVVQETQYF
TRBJ1-2,-,TRBV19,CASNGQIDYTF